This TCR beta chain was identified during a study of human T cells and chemical hapten exposure. Whole-study findings and limits: Expanded TCRs produced significantly more large CDR3 similarity clusters than controls did.

Turning to this clonotype: Its specificity is not known.

Time point described: patch test 3, about 24 weeks after DPC sensitization. Treatment described: therapeutic diphenylcyclopropenone sensitization with weekly scalp DPC. J gave up 3 bases and V 5 bases, and 8 bases lay outside the gene matches. The CDR3 has 15 residues. In germline, CDR1 is SGHTA, CDR2 FQGNSA. TCRdb reprocessed the RACE reads via MiXCR and lists one record per CDR3 protein. Of roughly 100,000 distinct CDR3 sequences detected, less than 40% appear once; the ten largest clones hold roughly 2.7%. The receptor was isolated from a middle-aged man with alopecia areata. Some clones in this sample may be carry-over from other donors' samples. The chain employs TRBV7-2 and TRBJ1-1, with 8 positions matching TRBD1. The material sequenced was whole blood, taken in connection with sensitization to the hapten diphenylcyclopropenone (DPC). The CDR3 loop is CASSLGHRGDTEAFF. CDR3 nucleotides: TGTGCCAGCAGCCTAGGACACAGGGGGGACACTGAAGCTTTCTTT. The whole variable domain, filled in from reference TRBV7-2 and TRBJ1-1, reads GAGVSQSPSNKVTEKGKDVELRCDPISGHTALYWYRQSLGQGLEFLIYFQGNSAPDKSGLPSDRFSAERTGGSVSTLTIQRTQQEDSAVYLCASSLGHRGDTEAFFGQGTRLTVV.